This entry lists 15 T cell receptor beta chains sequenced from one sample in a study of OX40 agonist ivuxolimab in advanced cancers. Assay used: immunoSEQ multiplex PCR; TCRdb lists only in-frame clones, some missing. This table holds 150,000 to 190,000 clones, around 94% found once. This sample comprised CD4+ or CD8+ T cells sorted from blood, obtained in a trial of the OX40 agonist ivuxolimab. These receptors came from an adult with an advanced solid tumor such as melanoma, head and neck, liver or kidney cancer.

The chain uses TRBV6-6 and TRBJ2-7; D perhaps matches TRBD2 (5 bases). The CDR3 is 14 amino acids. CDR1 MNHNY and CDR2 SVGAGI come from the germline V gene (reference sequence). Trimming took 6 bases from V and 3 from J, leaving 15 bases between them. CDR3 nucleotide sequence: TGTGCCAGCAGAGACCCGGGATTCCTCTACGAGCAGTACTTC. This codes for CASRDPGFLYEQYF.

The J gene is TRBJ1-3, the V gene TRBV18; possible D gene TRBD1, 5 bases. V lost 3 bases to trimming and J lost 3 bases, with 15 bases between them. CDR3 length: 16 amino acids. Germline CDR1 KGHSH, CDR2 LQKENI. CDR3 residues: CASSPEATGRGNTIYF. The CDR3 DNA sequence: TGTGCCAGCTCACCGGAGGCCACAGGACGTGGAAACACCATATATTTT.

The chain employs TRBV28 and TRBJ1-2; no definite D call. V was trimmed by 4 bases and J by 7 bases, leaving 16 bases between them. The CDR3 spans 14 residues. Germline V gene sequence: CDR1 MDHEN, CDR2 SYDVKM. The CDR3 here is CASSYVVRVAGYTF. CDR3 DNA: TGTGCCAGCAGTTATGTCGTAAGGGTAGCTGGCTACACCTTC.

This chain connects TRBV30 to TRBJ2-7, with TRBD1 matching 8 bases. The CDR3 is made up of 15 amino acids. The germline CDR1 and CDR2 sequences are GTSNPN and SVGIG (reference sequence). J lost 2 bases, V lost 0 bases, and 6 bases had no gene match. The CDR3 protein is CAWSVLTGDTYEQYF. The CDR3 region has the DNA TGTGCCTGGAGTGTACTGACAGGGGATACCTACGAGCAGTACTTC.

The gene calls are TRBV4-1 and TRBJ1-6; 8 nucleotides agree with TRBD1. The V gene end was trimmed by 0 bases and the J gene end by 9 bases; junction bases not matched to a gene: 4. CDR1 and CDR2 (germline): MGHRA, YSYEKL. This CDR3 spans 15 amino acids. The CDR3 DNA sequence: TGCGCCAGCAGCCAAGAAGGACAGGGCGGTTCACCCCTCCACTTT. Translated, it gives CASSQEGQGGSPLHF.

In its sample, this clone was seen a few times. V gene TRBV5-6 combines with J gene TRBJ2-5; D may be TRBD2 (6 bases). Deletions cut 4 bases from V and 2 bases from J, with 18 bases between. The germline V gene encodes CDR1 SGHDT and CDR2 YYEEEE. The CDR3 sequence is 16 residues long. CDR3 coding DNA: TGTGCCAGCAGCCCCTCTTGGGGGGTTACTCAAGAGACCCAGTACTTC. Amino acids: CASSPSWGVTQETQYF.

In the case of this clone: The junction shows a germline mismatch at one end, possibly a read error. This sequence joins TRBV7-7 and TRBJ2-2; a weak D match, TRBD2 (5 bases). Per the germline V gene, CDR1 is SSHAT and CDR2 is FNYEAQ (reference sequence). The CDR3 has 13 residues. CDR3 sequence reads: CASSRGNTGELFF. CDR3 sequence (DNA): TGTGCTAGCAGCCGGGGGAACACCGGGGAGCTGTTTTTT.

The chain is built from TRBV6-6 and TRBJ1-2; D possibly corresponds to TRBD1 (5 bases). Trimming cost V 8 bases and J 4 bases, with 14 bases left between them. Germline-derived CDR1 and CDR2 are MNHNY and SVGAGI (reference sequence). The CDR3 is 13 residues long. CDR3 sequence: CASCPRQIYGYTF. The CDR3 region has the DNA TGTGCCAGCTGTCCTAGACAGATCTATGGCTACACCTTC.

CDR3 region: CASSQDNRDSPLHF. DNA of the CDR3: TGCGCCAGCAGCCAAGATAACAGGGATTCACCCCTCCACTTT. The chain carries TRBV4-1 and TRBJ1-6; D possibly corresponds to TRBD1 (6 bases). V lost 0 bases and J lost 8, with 8 bases in between. CDR3 length: 14 amino acids. Germline CDR1 reads MGHRA; CDR2 reads YSYEKL.

The genes are TRBV11-1 and TRBJ1-1; no reliable D call. Trimming stripped 1 base from V and 1 base from J, with 4 bases between. CDR1 and CDR2 from the germline V gene are SGHAT and FQDESV (reference sequence). CDR3 length: 13 amino acids. CDR3 in amino acids: CASSLGPNTEAFF. The CDR3 DNA reads as TGTGCCAGCAGCTTAGGGCCGAACACTGAAGCTTTCTTT.

This chain joins TRBV7-2 and TRBJ1-1; 8 nucleotides agree with TRBD1. The trim removed 4 bases at V and 0 bases at J, leaving 7 bases unmatched. Per the germline V gene, CDR1 is SGHTA and CDR2 is FQGNSA. This CDR3 comprises 16 residues. In DNA form, the CDR3 reads TGTGCCAGCAGCTCCGGACAGGGTCTTATGAACACTGAAGCTTTCTTT. Protein sequence: CASSSGQGLMNTEAFF.

The V and J genes are TRBV28 and TRBJ2-5, with 7 bases aligning to TRBD1. Matching the DNA end better, TRBJ2-7 makes the J call doubtful. The CDR3 consists of 15 residues. Germline V gives CDR1 MDHEN, CDR2 SYDVKM. The CDR3 spells CASSPIRDSPYEQYF. In DNA, the CDR3 is TGTGCCAGCAGTCCCATACGGGACAGTCCCTACGAGCAGTACTTC.

V gene TRBV6-5 combines with J gene TRBJ2-7; TRBD2 matches 8 bases. V trimming: 2 bases; J trimming: 3 bases; junction bases outside the gene matches: 6. Per the germline V gene, CDR1 is MNHEY and CDR2 is SVGAGI. The CDR3 length is 15 residues. The CDR3 here is CASSYTSRGGYEQYF. In nucleotides, the CDR3 is TGTGCCAGCAGTTACACCTCCCGGGGGGGCTACGAGCAGTACTTC.

J is TRBJ2-3 and V is TRBV10-3; TRBD2 might be the D (7 bases). The CDR3 runs to 14 residues. V was trimmed by 7 bases and J by 3 bases, leaving 14 bases between them. Germline CDR1 is ENHRY and CDR2 is SYGVKD. CDR3: CAIKEEGGTDTQYF. The CDR3 DNA sequence: TGTGCCATCAAAGAGGAGGGGGGGACAGATACGCAGTATTTT.

The chain links TRBV7-9 to TRBJ2-7; D call uncertain. The CDR3 is 11 residues long. The V end was cut by 5 bases, the J end by 1 base, with 3 bases between. Per germline, CDR1 SEHNR and CDR2 FQNEAQ (reference sequence). CDR3 sequence: CASSRSYEQYF. DNA of the CDR3: TGTGCCAGCAGCCGTTCCTACGAGCAGTACTTC.